Below, 31 T cell receptor beta chains from the same sample are listed, as sequenced in a study of blood T cell repertoires in COVID-19. Sequencing used immunoSEQ multiplex PCR; TCRdb keeps in-frame clones, though not all of them. Of around 300,000 clones listed, more than 80% are singletons. The material sequenced was PBMCs or T cells enriched from blood (not recorded which). These receptors all come from a woman in her twenties or thirties who had recovered from COVID-19.

This sequence joins TRBV5-6 and TRBJ2-2, with TRBD1 matching over 10 bases. Germline values: CDR1 SGHDT, CDR2 YYEEEE. The CDR3 contains 17 residues. V trimming: 4 bases; J trimming: 0 bases; junction bases outside the gene matches: 6. The CDR3 region is CASSAGQGKSNTGELFF. CDR3 nucleotides: TGTGCCAGCAGCGCGGGACAGGGGAAATCGAACACCGGGGAGCTGTTTTTT.

The chain uses TRBV21-1 and TRBJ1-2; the table's D call TRBD1 went unverified against the DNA. TRBV21-1 is deemed a pseudogene. This CDR3 has 18 residues. Here the CDR3 reads CASSKRADGQELYYGYTF. As DNA, the CDR3 is TGTGCCAGCAGCAAACGCGCGGACGGACAGGAATTATACTATGGCTACACCTTC.

This chain joins TRBV5-1 and TRBJ2-7; D perhaps matches TRBD2 (7 bases). Trimming stripped 6 bases from V and 3 bases from J, with 13 bases between. Germline values: CDR1 SGHRS, CDR2 YFSETQ. The CDR3 has 13 residues. In DNA, the CDR3 is TGCGCCAGCACCAATAGGGGGGGCTACGAGCAGTACTTC. Residues: CASTNRGGYEQYF.

The gene calls are TRBV6-2 or TRBV6-3 and TRBJ2-1, with unresolved D. Looked up from germline, CDR1 is MNHEY and CDR2 is SVGEGT. Trimming shortened V by 7 bases and J by 0 bases, and 16 bases separated the two germline ends. The CDR3 is made up of 16 amino acids. This CDR3 is CASTYKTSSSYNEQFF. The DNA for the CDR3 is TGTGCCAGCACTTATAAGACTTCCAGCTCCTACAATGAGCAGTTCTTC.

This chain links TRBV12-2 with TRBJ2-2; the table calls TRBD2, which could not be checked here. TRBV12-2 is recorded as a pseudogene. This CDR3 contains 14 residues. CDR3 in amino acids: CASRLWRGTGELFF. In DNA, the CDR3 is TGTGCAAGTCGCTTGTGGAGGGGAACCGGGGAGCTGTTTTTT.

V is TRBV4-3 and J is TRBJ1-3; TRBD1 agrees at 9 bases. The germline V gene has CDR1 LGHNA and CDR2 YSLEER. Unmatched junction bases numbered 4, after V lost 3 bases and J lost 1 base. This CDR3 has 16 residues. The CDR3 DNA reads TGCGCCAGCAGCCACAACAGGGGGCTATCTGGAAACACCATATATTTT. It translates to CASSHNRGLSGNTIYF.

The rearrangement uses TRBV25-1 and TRBJ1-5, with D perhaps TRBD1 (5 bases). Germline assignment: CDR1 MGHDK and CDR2 SYGVNS. The CDR3 extends over 15 amino acids. V was cut by 5 bases and J by 1 base, with 12 bases left in between. CDR3 bases: TGTGCCAGCAGTCCCCAAGGGGCCAGCAATCAGCCCCAGCATTTT. It is translated as CASSPQGASNQPQHF.

The chain links TRBV18 to TRBJ2-5; 14 bases are a match to TRBD2. This CDR3 comprises 17 residues. The V and J ends lost 0 bases and 5 bases, in that order; junction bases with no gene match: 5. CDR1 and CDR2 from the germline V gene are KGHSH and LQKENI. For the CDR3, the DNA is TGTGCCAGCTCACCACCGGGACTAGCGGGAGCGCGGGAGACCCAGTACTTC. Protein product: CASSPPGLAGARETQYF.

The rearrangement joins TRBV27 to TRBJ2-1; D gene ambiguous. In germline, CDR1 is MNHEY, CDR2 SMNVEV (reference sequence). The CDR3 has 15 amino acids. The V end lost 6 bases, the J end lost 0 bases, and 12 bases lay between the germline ends. The chain's CDR3 is CASSHDWSSYNEQFF. CDR3 sequence (DNA): TGTGCCAGCAGCCACGACTGGAGCTCCTACAATGAGCAGTTCTTC.

The chain recombines TRBV3-1 (or the pseudogene TRBV3-2) with TRBJ2-1, with D hard to call. CDR3 length equals 13 residues. V lost 1 base and J 6 bases, leaving 7 bases between the germline ends. Germline V gene sequence: CDR1 LGHDT, CDR2 YNNKEL (reference sequence). This CDR3 reads CASSQVPGNEQFF. Written as DNA, the CDR3 is TGTGCCAGCAGCCAAGTCCCCGGCAATGAGCAGTTCTTC.

This CDR3 reads CAISGGDSGSADTQYF. CDR3 in DNA: TGTGCCATCAGTGGAGGGGATAGCGGGAGTGCAGATACGCAGTATTTT. The chain carries TRBV10-3 and TRBJ2-3; 9 nucleotides line up with TRBD2. CDR3 length: 16 amino acids. From germline, CDR1 is ENHRY and CDR2 SYGVKD. The V segment lost 4 bases and the J segment 4 bases; nucleotides outside the gene matches: 9.

This sequence joins TRBV15 and TRBJ2-1; 7 positions match TRBD1. This CDR3 has 17 residues. V dropped 5 bases and J dropped 2; count of bases not matched to a gene: 12. Germline V gene lookup returns CDR1 LNHNV and CDR2 YYDKDF (reference sequence). The CDR3 loop is CATSFDRVEATYNEQFF. The CDR3 DNA reads TGTGCCACCAGCTTCGACAGGGTAGAAGCCACCTACAATGAGCAGTTCTTC.

As concerns this clone: This specimen includes other DNA sequences encoding the same CDR3. The chain employs TRBV3-1 (or the pseudogene TRBV3-2) and TRBJ1-1; 7 bases are shared with TRBD1. Germline loops: CDR1 LGHDT, CDR2 YNNKEL (reference sequence). V was clipped by 1 base and J by 4 bases; unmatched bases: 3. CDR3 size: 14 residues. CDR3 amino acids: CASSQGTGGTEAFF. The CDR3, as DNA: TGTGCCAGCAGCCAAGGGACAGGTGGCACTGAAGCTTTCTTT.

The gene calls are TRBV29-1 and TRBJ2-1, with TRBD1 matching 8 bases. The CDR3 covers 13 residues. Germline-derived CDR1 and CDR2 are SQVTM and ANQGSEA. V trimming: 3 bases; J trimming: 6 bases; junction bases outside the gene matches: 4. CDR3 nucleotide sequence: TGCAGCGTTGACAGGGGGCGCGGCAATGAGCAGTTCTTC. Its translation: CSVDRGRGNEQFF.

The CDR3 DNA reads TGTGCCAGCAGCTTGGACAGGGGAGGAGATGGCTACACCTTC. It codes for CASSLDRGGDGYTF. V gene TRBV7-9 combines with J gene TRBJ1-2; the match to TRBD1 covers 9 bases. This CDR3 region has 14 residues. Germline lookup yields CDR1 SEHNR and CDR2 FQNEAQ (reference sequence). V lost 3 bases, J lost 6 bases, and 5 bases stayed unmatched.

The J gene is TRBJ2-1, the V gene TRBV27; TRBD1 agrees at 8 bases. Losses at the gene ends were 5 bases for V and 7 bases for J; bases not matched to a gene: 16. CDR3 length equals 17 residues. Per the germline V gene, CDR1 is MNHEY and CDR2 is SMNVEV (reference sequence). CDR3 loop: CASSPGTGGKSGNEQFF. The CDR3 DNA reads as TGTGCCAGCAGTCCAGGCACAGGGGGAAAGTCGGGGAATGAGCAGTTCTTC.

The chain recombines TRBV19 with TRBJ2-3, with 7 bases lining up with TRBD2. There are 16 residues in the CDR3. Looked up from germline, CDR1 is LNHDA and CDR2 is SQIVND (reference sequence). The junction had 8 bases not matched to a gene; V was cut back by 3 bases and J by 2 bases. CDR3 DNA: TGTGCCAGTAGTATGTGGATGGGAGGGTCCACAGATACGCAGTATTTT. The encoded protein is CASSMWMGGSTDTQYF.

In DNA form, the CDR3 reads TGTGCCAGCAGCCCAATCCGGGGTCTGAGGCTAGCCAAAAACATTCAGTACTTC. This sequence encodes CASSPIRGLRLAKNIQYF. V and J are TRBV7-9 and TRBJ2-4, with D possibly TRBD2 on 5 matching bases. CDR1 is SEHNR, CDR2 FQNEAQ, per germline (reference sequence). Trimming took off 5 bases at V and 0 bases at J, with 20 bases between the two ends. The CDR3 runs to 18 residues. Together with reference TRBV7-9 and TRBJ2-4, the CDR3 gives the full variable domain: DTGVSQNPRHKITKRGQNVTFRCDPISEHNRLYWYRQTLGQGPEFLTYFQNEAQLEKSRLLSDRFSAERPKGSFSTLEIQRTEQGDSAMYLCASSPIRGLRLAKNIQYFGAGTRLSVL.

The rearrangement links TRBV13 to TRBJ2-1; tentatively, D is TRBD1 (5 bases). V shed 0 bases and J shed 9 bases, with 12 bases lying between them. The CDR3 extends over 14 amino acids. Germline V lookup: CDR1 PRHDT, CDR2 FYEKMQ (reference sequence). The CDR3 protein is CASSLGLRGSEQFF. CDR3 sequence (DNA): TGTGCCAGCAGCTTAGGCCTAAGGGGAAGTGAGCAGTTCTTC.

This rearrangement joins TRBV15 to TRBJ2-5; no clear D gene. The V end was cut by 2 bases, the J end by 1 base, with 5 bases between. This CDR3 spans 13 amino acids. Germline assignment: CDR1 LNHNV and CDR2 YYDKDF (reference sequence). The CDR3 protein is CATSRQVQETQYF. CDR3 bases: TGTGCCACCAGCAGACAGGTCCAAGAGACCCAGTACTTC.

The gene calls are TRBV28 and TRBJ1-5; D may be TRBD1 (5 bases). Germline CDR1 MDHEN, CDR2 SYDVKM. Trimming cost V 6 bases and J 3 bases, with 12 bases left between them. The CDR3 contains 14 residues. The CDR3 spells CASRLQGYNQPQHF. The CDR3, as DNA: TGTGCCAGCAGACTTCAGGGATACAATCAGCCCCAGCATTTT.

V and J are TRBV7-9 and TRBJ1-1, with unresolved D. Trimming cost V 7 bases and J 2 bases, with 11 bases left between them. The CDR3 is 13 residues long. Germline V lookup: CDR1 SEHNR, CDR2 FQNEAQ (reference sequence). The CDR3 spells CASIREANTEAFF. In DNA form, the CDR3 reads TGTGCCAGCATTAGAGAGGCTAACACTGAAGCTTTCTTT.

Turning to this clone: Different DNA sequences within this sample yield the same CDR3. The chain combines TRBV28 with TRBJ2-5; 12 bases line up with TRBD2. Germline values: CDR1 MDHEN, CDR2 SYDVKM. The CDR3 covers 14 residues. V dropped 5 bases and J dropped 4; count of bases not matched to a gene: 2. CDR3 sequence (DNA): TGTGCCAGCAGTCTAGCGGGAGGGAGAGAGACCCAGTACTTC. The encoded protein is CASSLAGGRETQYF.

The rearrangement uses TRBV18 and TRBJ2-3; a possible D gene is TRBD1 (5 bases). V lost 2 bases to trimming and J lost 0 bases, with 9 bases between them. CDR1 and CDR2 from the germline V gene are KGHSH and LQKENI. CDR3 length: 15 residues. The CDR3 DNA is TGTGCCAGCTCACCAGCGGCAGGGAGCACAGATACGCAGTATTTT. It codes for CASSPAAGSTDTQYF.

V gene TRBV7-2 combines with J gene TRBJ1-2, with D possibly being TRBD1 (5 bases). Trimming took off 0 bases at V and 6 bases at J, with 8 bases between the two ends. In germline, CDR1 is SGHTA, CDR2 FQGNSA. This CDR3 contains 13 residues. The CDR3 sequence: CASSLAGVHGYTF. The DNA for the CDR3 is TGTGCCAGCAGCTTAGCAGGGGTCCATGGCTACACCTTC.

The V call is TRBV25-1, the J call TRBJ2-2; D possibly corresponds to TRBD2 (5 bases). The CDR3 sequence is 12 residues long. Looked up from germline, CDR1 is MGHDK and CDR2 is SYGVNS. V gave up 7 bases and J gave up 9 bases, with 12 bases separating them. The CDR3 here is CASTFAGRELFF. The CDR3 bases are TGTGCCAGCACCTTCGCGGGCCGGGAGCTGTTTTTT.

The chain combines TRBV28 with TRBJ2-6; weak D call: TRBD1 (6 bases). Germline CDR1 and CDR2: MDHEN and SYDVKM. The CDR3 covers 18 residues. Trimming took off 3 bases at V and 0 bases at J, with 15 bases between the two ends. CDR3 sequence: CASSFMAGADSGANVLTF. As DNA, the CDR3 is TGTGCCAGCAGTTTCATGGCAGGGGCGGACTCTGGGGCCAACGTCCTGACTTTC.

The V call is TRBV6-2 or TRBV6-3, the J call TRBJ2-1, with D possibly matching TRBD2 (6 bases). Germline V CDR1 and CDR2: MNHEY, SVGEGT. The CDR3 is 14 amino acids. V was cut by 5 bases and J by 6 bases, with 14 bases left in between. DNA of the CDR3: TGTGCCAGCAGTGGGCCGGGACTTCTCAATGAGCAGTTCTTC. Its translation: CASSGPGLLNEQFF.

The V call is TRBV4-2, the J call TRBJ2-7; 13 bases fit TRBD2. Per the germline V gene, CDR1 is LGHNA and CDR2 is YNFKEQ. Germline trimming cut 4 bases from V and 3 bases from J; bases unmatched to any gene: 3. The CDR3 is 15 residues long. The CDR3 region has the DNA TGTGCCAGCAGCCCCCGGACTAGCGGGAGCTACGAGCAGTACTTC. This codes for CASSPRTSGSYEQYF.

The rearrangement links TRBV19 to TRBJ1-5; a possible D gene is TRBD1 (5 bases). Looked up from germline, CDR1 is LNHDA and CDR2 is SQIVND (reference sequence). V shed 7 bases and J shed 5 bases, with 15 bases lying between them. The CDR3 totals 14 residues. The CDR3 sequence: CASTHREGYQPQHF. For the CDR3, the DNA is TGTGCCAGTACCCATCGGGAGGGGTATCAGCCCCAGCATTTT.

The CDR3 nucleotides are TGTGCCAGCACAGCGGGACAGGACACTGAAGCTTTCTTT. As protein: CASTAGQDTEAFF. The V call is TRBV18, the J call TRBJ1-1; 8 nucleotides align to TRBD1. Per germline, CDR1 KGHSH and CDR2 LQKENI. This CDR3 spans 13 amino acids. Trimming cost V 8 bases and J 3 bases; bases outside gene matches: 5.